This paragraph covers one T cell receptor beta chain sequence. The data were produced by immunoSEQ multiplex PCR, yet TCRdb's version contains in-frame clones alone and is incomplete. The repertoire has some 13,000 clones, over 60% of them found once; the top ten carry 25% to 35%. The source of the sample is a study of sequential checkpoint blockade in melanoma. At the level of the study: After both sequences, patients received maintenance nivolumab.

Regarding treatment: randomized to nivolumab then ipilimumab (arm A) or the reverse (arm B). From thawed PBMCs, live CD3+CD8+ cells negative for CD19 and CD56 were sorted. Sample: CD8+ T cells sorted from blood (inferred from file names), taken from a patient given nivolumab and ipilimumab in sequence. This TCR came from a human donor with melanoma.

CDR3 sequence reads: CASSPGEDRSYNEQFF. Here the CDR3 DNA reads TGTGCCAGCAGCCCGGGGGAGGACCGCTCCTACAATGAGCAGTTCTTC. The rearrangement joins TRBV5-5 to TRBJ2-1; D possibly corresponds to TRBD2 (6 bases). V gave up 4 bases and J gave up 0 bases, with 14 bases separating them. The CDR3 contains 16 residues. Germline V gives CDR1 SGHKS, CDR2 YYEKEE (reference sequence).